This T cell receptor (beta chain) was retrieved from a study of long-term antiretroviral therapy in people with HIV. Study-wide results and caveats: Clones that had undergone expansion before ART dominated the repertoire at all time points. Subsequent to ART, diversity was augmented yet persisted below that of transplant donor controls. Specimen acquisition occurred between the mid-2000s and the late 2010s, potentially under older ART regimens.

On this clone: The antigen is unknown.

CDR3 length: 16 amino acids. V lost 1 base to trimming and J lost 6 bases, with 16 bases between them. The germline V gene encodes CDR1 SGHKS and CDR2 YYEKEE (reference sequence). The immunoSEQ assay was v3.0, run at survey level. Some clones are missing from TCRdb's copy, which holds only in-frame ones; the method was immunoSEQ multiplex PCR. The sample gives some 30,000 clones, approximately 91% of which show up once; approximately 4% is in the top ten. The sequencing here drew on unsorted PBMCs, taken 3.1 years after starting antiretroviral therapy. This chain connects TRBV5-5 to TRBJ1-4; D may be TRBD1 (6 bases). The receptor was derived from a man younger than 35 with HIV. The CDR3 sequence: CASSLSGEPVDEKLFF. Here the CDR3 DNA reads TGTGCCAGCAGCTTGTCAGGGGAGCCCGTCGATGAAAAACTGTTTTTT.